This T cell receptor beta chain was obtained from a study of immune characterization of retroperitoneal liposarcoma. The CDR3 is made up of 14 amino acids. Germline V lookup: CDR1 DFQATT, CDR2 SNEGSKA (reference sequence). MiXCR, applied by TCRdb to the PCR reads, yields one record per CDR3 protein. In the table there are around 5,000 distinct CDR3 sequences, under 40% of which are singletons. The chain recombines TRBV20-1 with TRBJ2-7; TRBD2 matches at 9 bases. The DNA end lines up better with TRBJ2-5; the J call may be wrong. Sequenced: tumor tissue. This receptor was taken from a female donor with retroperitoneal liposarcoma. The CDR3 coding sequence is TGCAGTGCGCCACTAGCGGGCGAACAAGAGACCCAGTACTTC. Its protein is CSAPLAGEQETQYF.